The 17 T cell receptor beta chains listed next were all sequenced from one sample in a study of early T cells in non-severe SARS-CoV-2 infection. MiXCR was run by TCRdb on the 5' RACE reads, yielding one entry per CDR3 protein. The repertoire consists of around 83,000 distinct CDR3 sequences, with 8.5% to 12% occurring once and the leading ten covering over 7.5%. The sample was whole blood, taken at baseline. Receptor source: an adult who was a healthcare worker with PCR-confirmed SARS-CoV-2 infection or an uninfected control (not recorded which).

On this clonotype: This may stem from a read error, because a much larger clone lies one nucleotide away. The V gene is TRBV5-1, the J gene TRBJ2-5; TRBD2 aligns across 7 bases. Germline V CDR1 and CDR2: SGHRS, YFSETQ. CDR3 length equals 14 residues. J was trimmed by 2 bases and V by 9 bases; bases with no gene match: 10. Here the CDR3 reads CANRTRPAQETQYF. CDR3 sequence (DNA): TGCGCCAACAGGACTAGACCAGCGCAAGAGACCCAGTACTTC.

This clonotype was observed a handful of times. The chain carries TRBV11-2 and TRBJ2-1; 10 bases line up with TRBD2. Germline CDR1 reads SGHAT; CDR2 reads FQNNGV. The CDR3 runs 16 residues. J gave up 7 bases and V 4 bases, and 10 bases lay outside the gene matches. The CDR3 nucleotides are TGTGCCAGCAGCTCTCCAAGCGGGAGGGCCTTTAATGAGCAGTTCTTC. Its protein product is CASSSPSGRAFNEQFF.

This clonotype was seen repeatedly, ten times or more. The chain links TRBV28 to TRBJ2-7; D call uncertain. CDR1 and CDR2 (germline): MDHEN, SYDVKM. Trimming took 4 bases from V and 3 from J, leaving 13 bases between them. The CDR3 sequence is 14 residues long. CDR3 amino acids: CASSWAKPYYEQYF. For the CDR3, the DNA is TGTGCCAGCAGTTGGGCGAAACCGTACTACGAGCAGTACTTC.

This clonotype was seen at least ten times. J is TRBJ2-7 and V is TRBV7-9; D possibly corresponds to TRBD1 (5 bases). CDR1 and CDR2 from the germline V gene are SEHNR and FQNEAQ (reference sequence). V was shortened by 4 bases and J by 6 bases, with 13 bases between the two germline ends. The CDR3 extends over 13 amino acids. CDR3 coding DNA: TGTGCCAGCAGCTCCAACCTAGGGGCCGAGCAGTACTTC. This translates into CASSSNLGAEQYF.

In this sample, this clonotype turned up once. The gene calls are TRBV20-1 and TRBJ2-4; no reliable D call. Germline values: CDR1 DFQATT, CDR2 SNEGSKA (reference sequence). The germline V and J ends were trimmed by 6 bases and 0 bases, with 12 bases remaining between them. This CDR3 region has 14 residues. CDR3 sequence reads: CSALTELAKNIQYF. The DNA of the CDR3 is TGCAGTGCCCTGACTGAGCTAGCCAAAAACATTCAGTACTTC.

This clonotype was seen many times. The V gene is TRBV29-1, the J gene TRBJ2-5; 12 nucleotides agree with TRBD2. The germline gives CDR1 SQVTM, CDR2 ANQGSEA. V lost 3 bases, J lost 1 base, and 3 bases stayed unmatched. There are 15 residues in the CDR3. CDR3 in DNA: TGCAGCGTTGAGGGACTAGCGGGTCCCCAAGAGACCCAGTACTTC. It encodes CSVEGLAGPQETQYF.

This clonotype occurred many times. The genes are TRBV4-1 and TRBJ2-1; D perhaps matches TRBD2 (5 bases). The V end was cut by 7 bases, the J end by 5 bases, with 6 bases between. Per the germline V gene, CDR1 is MGHRA and CDR2 is YSYEKL. The CDR3 is 11 amino acids. This chain's CDR3 is CASTRDNEQFF. CDR3 DNA: TGCGCCAGCACGAGGGACAATGAGCAGTTCTTC.

This clonotype was observed at least ten times. The chain couples TRBV28 to TRBJ2-1; no clear D gene. Germline lookup yields CDR1 MDHEN and CDR2 SYDVKM. V lost 5 bases and J 5 bases, leaving 7 bases between the germline ends. The CDR3 has 12 amino acids. DNA for the CDR3: TGTGCCAGCAGTCTCGGACACAATGAGCAGTTCTTC. It codes for CASSLGHNEQFF.

This clonotype occurred many times. The chain uses TRBV18 and TRBJ2-5; possibly TRBD1 or TRBD2 for D (5 bases each). CDR3 length equals 13 residues. V was clipped by 8 bases and J by 5 bases, with 15 bases between them. Germline V CDR1 and CDR2: KGHSH, LQKENI. The CDR3 region has the DNA TGTGCCAGCGGGGACCGTCTCCAGGAGACCCAGTACTTC. As protein: CASGDRLQETQYF.

This clonotype occurred many times. The chain has TRBV20-1 and TRBJ1-5, with unresolved D. Germline-derived CDR1 and CDR2 are DFQATT and SNEGSKA (reference sequence). V was clipped by 3 bases and J by 7 bases, with 10 bases between them. The CDR3 consists of 12 residues. The CDR3 here is CSASEGGQPQHF. DNA of the CDR3: TGCAGTGCTAGTGAGGGCGGGCAGCCCCAGCATTTT.

J is TRBJ2-7 and V is TRBV20-1; TRBD2 might be the D (5 bases). CDR1 is DFQATT, CDR2 SNEGSKA, per germline (reference sequence). Trimming removed 1 base from V and 6 bases from J, with 13 bases in between. The CDR3 runs to 13 residues. The CDR3: CSARVPGSGEQYF. The CDR3 DNA is TGCAGTGCTAGAGTCCCGGGATCGGGCGAGCAGTACTTC.

This clonotype has a handful of counts. This chain joins TRBV20-1 and TRBJ2-1, with 8 positions matching TRBD2. Germline V gene sequence: CDR1 DFQATT, CDR2 SNEGSKA (reference sequence). This CDR3 is 16 amino acids long. The ends lost 0 bases at V and 7 bases at J; junction bases unmatched: 11. The CDR3 region has the DNA TGCAGTGCTAGAGACCCCCACGGGAGGGCCGCGAATGAGCAGTTCTTC. As protein: CSARDPHGRAANEQFF.

The chain carries TRBV27 and TRBJ2-7, with D perhaps assigned TRBD1 or TRBD2 (5 bases each). Trimming left V 0 bases short and J 3 bases short, with 12 bases between. The CDR3 is made up of 15 amino acids. Germline CDR1 reads MNHEY; CDR2 reads SMNVEV (reference sequence). The CDR3 DNA follows: TGTGCCAGCAGTTTATCAAAGGGACGGATCTACGAGCAGTACTTC. Its protein product is CASSLSKGRIYEQYF.

This clonotype has ten or more counts. The chain links TRBV20-1 to TRBJ2-2, with D uncertain. The CDR3 is made up of 13 amino acids. Deletions cut 3 bases from V and 0 bases from J, with 5 bases between. CDR1 is DFQATT and CDR2 is SNEGSKA in the germline V gene (reference sequence). CDR3 bases: TGCAGTGCTAGGGGATCGAACACCGGGGAGCTGTTTTTT. Amino acids: CSARGSNTGELFF.

The J gene is TRBJ2-7, the V gene TRBV27, with TRBD1 identical over 9 bases. Germline V gene lookup returns CDR1 MNHEY and CDR2 SMNVEV (reference sequence). There are 15 residues in the CDR3. After removal of 3 bases from V and 2 bases from J, the junction contained 5 bases not matched to a gene. This chain's CDR3 is CASSFSRQGAYEQYF. The CDR3 DNA reads as TGTGCCAGCAGTTTTTCTCGACAGGGGGCCTACGAGCAGTACTTC.

As DNA, the CDR3 is TGCGCCAGCAGCCTGGAGATTAGCGGGAGGCGGTCCTACAATGAGCAGTTCTTC. Its protein product is CASSLEISGRRSYNEQFF. The chain uses TRBV4-1 and TRBJ2-1, with 10 bases aligning to TRBD2. CDR3 length: 18 amino acids. V shed 4 bases, J shed 1 base, and the junction held 10 bases outside the gene matches. Germline V gives CDR1 MGHRA, CDR2 YSYEKL.

This clonotype was found many times. The V call is TRBV5-1, the J call TRBJ1-2, with TRBD1 matching 10 bases. This CDR3 spans 16 amino acids. CDR1 and CDR2 from the germline V gene are SGHRS and YFSETQ. V shed 4 bases, J shed 4 bases, and the junction held 10 bases outside the gene matches. This CDR3 is CASSASGQGGSYGYTF. CDR3 DNA: TGCGCCAGCAGCGCCTCAGGACAGGGGGGAAGCTATGGCTACACCTTC. Using reference TRBV5-1 and TRBJ1-2 for the parts outside the CDR3, the full variable domain is KAGVTQTPRYLIKTRGQQVTLSCSPISGHRSVSWYQQTPGQGLQFLFEYFSETQRNKGNFPGRFSGRQFSNSRSEMNVSTLELGDSALYLCASSASGQGGSYGYTFGSGTRLTVV.